The 3 T cell receptor beta chains below all came from one sample that was sequenced in a study of OX40 agonist ivuxolimab in advanced cancers. This table comes from immunoSEQ multiplex PCR, and its TCRdb copy is limited to in-frame clones, with some not included. The sample has about 60,000 clones, approximately 91% seen once. The sequenced sample was CD4+ or CD8+ T cells sorted from blood, obtained in a trial of the OX40 agonist ivuxolimab. The receptor set was obtained from an adult with an advanced solid tumor such as melanoma, head and neck, liver or kidney cancer.

This sequence joins TRBV28 and TRBJ2-7, with D possibly being TRBD2 (6 bases). CDR3 length: 15 amino acids. Germline V gene sequence: CDR1 MDHEN, CDR2 SYDVKM. The V end was cut by 2 bases, the J end by 0 bases, with 11 bases between. CDR3 loop: CASSLGGTASYEQYF. For the CDR3, the DNA is TGTGCCAGCAGTTTAGGAGGGACGGCCTCCTACGAGCAGTACTTC.

This chain connects TRBV7-8 to TRBJ1-4; D is perhaps TRBD1 (6 bases). This CDR3 spans 15 amino acids. The V gene lost 5 bases and the J gene lost 8 bases, with 18 bases spanning the gap. CDR1 is SGHVS, CDR2 FQNEAQ, per germline. DNA for the CDR3: TGTGCCAGCAGCCTAAGTCTGCAGGGGAGCGAAAAACTGTTTTTT. Translation gives CASSLSLQGSEKLFF.

The genes are TRBV7-2 and TRBJ2-7, with unresolved D. V lost 5 bases to trimming and J lost 7 bases, with 18 bases between them. The CDR3 consists of 14 residues. CDR1 and CDR2 (germline): SGHTA, FQGNSA. This chain's CDR3 is CASSLGSVAAEQYF. The CDR3 DNA is TGTGCCAGCAGCCTGGGCTCAGTAGCTGCGGAGCAGTACTTC.